A single count supports the clone carrying this T cell receptor beta chain. The antigen is unknown. The repertoire was sequenced with immunoSEQ multiplex PCR; TCRdb's copy has only in-frame clones and lacks some. The sample holds about 49,000 clones, 70% to 80% seen once. Each patient with chemo-refractory metastatic non-small-cell lung cancer was treated with focal radiation plus CTLA-4 blockade using ipilimumab. Germline values: CDR1 SGHRS, CDR2 YFSETQ. J lost 5 bases, V lost 6 bases, and 18 bases had no gene match. CDR3 length: 17 residues. The data originate from a study of radiotherapy plus CTLA-4 blockade in lung cancer. Study-level points and caveats: Peripheral blood showed expansion of tumor-derived TCR clones after radiotherapy and ipilimumab.

The chain links TRBV5-1 to TRBJ2-3, with TRBD2 matching 7 bases. This receptor was taken from a human donor with non-small cell lung cancer who had stable disease on radiotherapy plus ipilimumab. Sequenced material: peripheral blood, taken from a patient treated with radiotherapy plus ipilimumab. Here the CDR3 reads CASISGFSDSRLDTQYF. CDR3 nucleotide sequence: TGCGCCAGCATTAGCGGGTTCAGCGACTCACGACTAGATACGCAGTATTTT. Variable domain in full (rest from reference TRBV5-1 and TRBJ2-3): KAGVTQTPRYLIKTRGQQVTLSCSPISGHRSVSWYQQTPGQGLQFLFEYFSETQRNKGNFPGRFSGRQFSNSRSEMNVSTLELGDSALYLCASISGFSDSRLDTQYFGPGTRLTVL.